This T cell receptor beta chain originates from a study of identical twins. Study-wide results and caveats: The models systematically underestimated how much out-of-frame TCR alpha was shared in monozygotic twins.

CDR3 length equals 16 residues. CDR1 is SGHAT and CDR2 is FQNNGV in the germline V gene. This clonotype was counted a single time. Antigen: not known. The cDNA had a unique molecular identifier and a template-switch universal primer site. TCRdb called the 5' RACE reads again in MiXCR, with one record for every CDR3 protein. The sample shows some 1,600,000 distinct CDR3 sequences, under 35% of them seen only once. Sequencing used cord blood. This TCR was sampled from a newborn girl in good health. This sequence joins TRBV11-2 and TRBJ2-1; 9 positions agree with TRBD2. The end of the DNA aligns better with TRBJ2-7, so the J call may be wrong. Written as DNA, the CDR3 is TGTGCCAGCAGCTCGTCCGGGACTAGCAGAAACAATGAGCAGTACTTC. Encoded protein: CASSSSGTSRNNEQYF.